These 12 T cell receptor beta chains share one sample of origin, sequenced in a study of Ad26.COV2.S vaccination and SARS-CoV-2 variants. Generated by immunoSEQ multiplex PCR, the TCRdb table keeps only in-frame clones and is missing some. The sample has 510,000 or so clones; roughly 87% are singletons. Treatment given: some 20 received Ad26.COV2.S at low or high dose, single or two shots; five or six received placebo; per-sample allocation not given. Repertoires come from day 63 after the first vaccine or placebo injection. Source: peripheral blood, taken in a trial of Ad26.COV2.S vaccine versus placebo. These receptors originate from a person between 18 and 65 years old who received the Ad26.COV2.S COVID-19 vaccine or a placebo.

The J gene is TRBJ1-1, the V gene TRBV7-6; D perhaps matches TRBD1 (5 bases). Germline V lookup: CDR1 SGHVS, CDR2 FNYEAQ. With 4 bases removed from V and 1 base from J, the gap between germline ends came to 7 bases. The CDR3 spans 13 residues. The CDR3 here is CASSWGGNTEAFF. The CDR3 DNA follows: TGTGCCAGCAGCTGGGGGGGGAACACTGAAGCTTTCTTT.

This chain uses TRBV11-3 with TRBJ2-2; tentatively, D is TRBD2 (6 bases). Germline-derived CDR1 and CDR2 are SGHNT and YENEEA. V was cut by 5 bases and J by 7 bases, with 17 bases left in between. CDR3 length equals 15 residues. The CDR3 reads CASSPPGRGSGELFF. The CDR3 DNA reads TGTGCCAGCAGCCCGCCAGGCCGGGGGAGCGGGGAGCTGTTTTTT.

The chain is built from TRBV30 and TRBJ2-1, with D perhaps being TRBD1 or TRBD2 (5 bases each). The V end was cut by 0 bases, the J end by 14 bases, with 17 bases between. Germline CDR1 reads GTSNPN; CDR2 reads SVGIG (reference sequence). The CDR3 runs to 13 residues. CDR3 in DNA: TGTGCCTGGAGTGTCGGGACCCCCGGGATAGAGTTCTTC. Its protein product is CAWSVGTPGIEFF.

A remark on this clone: This specimen includes other DNA sequences encoding the same CDR3. The chain uses TRBV27 and TRBJ2-1, with D perhaps matching TRBD2 (6 bases). V gave up 3 bases and J gave up 9 bases, with 9 bases separating them. CDR3 size: 12 residues. The V gene's germline CDR1 is MNHEY and CDR2 SMNVEV (reference sequence). The CDR3 bases are TGTGCCAGCAGTTTTCGGGGAGGTGAGCAGTTCTTC. Encoded protein: CASSFRGGEQFF.

The genes are TRBV19 and TRBJ2-2; 7 positions agree with TRBD1. Germline V CDR1 and CDR2: LNHDA, SQIVND (reference sequence). The CDR3 contains 14 residues. J lost 3 bases, V lost 6 bases, and 4 bases had no gene match. The CDR3 sequence: CASRARGYTGELFF. CDR3 DNA: TGTGCCAGTAGAGCCAGGGGGTACACCGGGGAGCTGTTTTTT.

This sequence joins TRBV19 and TRBJ1-1; 7 bases map to TRBD1. CDR1 and CDR2 (germline): LNHDA, SQIVND (reference sequence). The CDR3 covers 14 residues. J lost 7 bases, V lost 3 bases, and 8 bases had no gene match. The CDR3 loop reads CASSIRDSWVEAFF. The CDR3, as DNA: TGTGCCAGTAGTATCAGGGACAGCTGGGTTGAAGCTTTCTTT.

This chain connects TRBV28 to TRBJ1-1; the D gene is possibly TRBD1 (6 bases). This CDR3 is 12 amino acids long. The V end lost 10 bases, the J end lost 1 base, and 10 bases lay between the germline ends. Germline V gene lookup returns CDR1 MDHEN and CDR2 SYDVKM. CDR3 residues: CATMDRNTEAFF. The CDR3 nucleotides read TGTGCCACCATGGACAGGAACACTGAAGCTTTCTTT.

The chain employs TRBV4-3 and TRBJ1-2, with a possible D match to TRBD1 (6 bases). CDR3 size: 14 residues. CDR1 is LGHNA, CDR2 YSLEER, per germline. Deletions cut 2 bases from V and 9 bases from J, with 16 bases between. CDR3: CASSQQTGPYRYTF. The DNA of the CDR3 is TGCGCCAGCAGCCAACAGACAGGACCCTACCGCTACACCTTC.

With regard to this clone: Other DNA sequences in this specimen translate into the identical CDR3. V gene TRBV7-2 combines with J gene TRBJ1-1, with a weak D call TRBD1 (6 bases). V lost 5 bases and J 1 base, leaving 11 bases between the germline ends. The CDR3 contains 14 residues. Per germline, CDR1 SGHTA and CDR2 FQGNSA. The chain's CDR3 is CASSPLTGNTEAFF. In nucleotides, the CDR3 is TGTGCCAGCAGCCCCCTGACAGGGAACACTGAAGCTTTCTTT. The whole variable domain, filled in from reference TRBV7-2 and TRBJ1-1, reads GAGVSQSPSNKVTEKGKDVELRCDPISGHTALYWYRQSLGQGLEFLIYFQGNSAPDKSGLPSDRFSAERTGGSVSTLTIQRTQQEDSAVYLCASSPLTGNTEAFFGQGTRLTVV.

This chain uses TRBV24-1 with TRBJ2-2; D gene unclear. Germline values: CDR1 KGHDR, CDR2 SFDVKD. V gave up 3 bases and J gave up 8 bases, with 18 bases separating them. This CDR3 has 16 amino acids. CDR3 nucleotides: TGTGCCACCAGTGATCCACTGGTTGGCGTGTCTGGGGAGCTGTTTTTT. The encoded protein is CATSDPLVGVSGELFF.

This rearrangement joins TRBV11-3 to TRBJ2-1; TRBD2 aligns across 12 bases. The ends lost 2 bases at V and 5 bases at J; junction bases unmatched: 4. The CDR3 has 16 amino acids. Per the germline V gene, CDR1 is SGHNT and CDR2 is YENEEA. The CDR3 reads CASSLSTSGSHNEQFF. CDR3 DNA: TGTGCCAGCAGCTTATCGACTAGCGGGAGCCACAATGAGCAGTTCTTC.

The V and J genes are TRBV14 and TRBJ1-2; the D is unclear. V dropped 0 bases and J dropped 4 bases, with 12 bases sitting between them. CDR1 and CDR2 from the germline V gene are SGHDN and FVKESK. The CDR3 totals 15 residues. In DNA form, the CDR3 reads TGTGCCAGCAGCCAAGATCTAGCAGCGGGCTATGGCTACACCTTC. Protein: CASSQDLAAGYGYTF.